The 20 T cell receptor beta chains below were found in one sample sequenced in a study of Siglec-9 on CD8 T cells in melanoma (dated by TCRdb to the late 2010s). The library came from the immunoSEQ multiplex PCR assay. TCRdb carries this immuneACCESS record with in-frame sequences only. Its versions omit some clonotypes, under half of them owing to an unresolved V gene in the studies checked, with the rest unexplained. A total of 30,000 or so clones appear in this sample, 75% to 85% of them only once. The ten largest make up around 5.5% of the sample. Sample: Siglec-9- CD8+ T cells sorted from blood. The intended sense of this specimen's cell subset or site label: CD8 T cells lacking Siglec-9. The receptors were gathered from a human donor in good health.

The table lists this clone with a count of one. The CDR3 carries no conserved terminal phenylalanine or tryptophan, so it likely arises from a read error. The J gene is TRBJ1-2, the V gene TRBV7-7, with a tentative D call TRBD1 (5 bases). CDR3 length equals 15 residues. Between the trimmed V and J ends, which lost 1 base and 1 base, there was a span of 10 bases. Germline CDR1 reads SSHAT; CDR2 reads FNYEAQ (reference sequence). The CDR3 is CASSLEGRLNYGYTL. The CDR3 nucleotides read TGTGCCAGCAGCTTAGAGGGGAGACTTAACTATGGCTACACCCTC.

This clone appeared once. The rearrangement uses TRBV5-1 and TRBJ2-1; 7 nucleotides line up with TRBD1. The V gene end was trimmed by 2 bases and the J gene end by 1 base; junction bases not matched to a gene: 9. CDR1 is SGHRS and CDR2 is YFSETQ in the germline V gene. The CDR3 spans 17 residues. The CDR3 loop reads CASSLETAGGSYNEQFF. CDR3 nucleotide sequence: TGCGCCAGCAGCTTAGAAACCGCAGGGGGTTCCTACAATGAGCAGTTCTTC.

The table lists this clone with a few counts. The rearrangement links TRBV9 to TRBJ1-3, with D unclear. This CDR3 region has 16 residues. V was clipped by 2 bases and J by 0 bases, with 12 bases between them. The germline CDR1 and CDR2 sequences are SGDLS and YYNGEE. This CDR3 reads CASSVEDRSSGNTIYF. The DNA of the CDR3 is TGTGCCAGCAGCGTGGAAGACCGGAGCTCTGGAAACACCATATATTTT.

Turning to this clone: The DNA is omitted, as the CDR3 cannot be located on it reliably, and the CDR3 follows TCRdb's listing. The rearrangement joins TRBV4-2 to TRBJ1-5. The V gene's germline CDR1 is LGHNA and CDR2 YNFKEQ. The CDR3 contains 17 residues when both ends are counted. CDR3 sequence: CASSQDFGSGGNQPQHF.

The chain is built from TRBV27 and TRBJ2-7; 8 nucleotides line up with TRBD1. Germline V lookup: CDR1 MNHEY, CDR2 SMNVEV (reference sequence). This CDR3 is built from 16 residues. The V and J ends lost 4 bases and 2 bases, in that order; junction bases with no gene match: 10. CDR3 protein: CASSSGQGNSAYEQYF. The CDR3 DNA reads TGTGCCAGCAGTTCCGGACAGGGAAATTCGGCCTACGAGCAGTACTTC.

The chain links TRBV23-1 to TRBJ2-1, with D unresolved. TRBV23-1 is assigned to the ORF class and has an uncertain function. The CDR3 loop spans 10 amino acids. The V gene lost 11 bases and the J gene lost 3 bases, with 5 bases spanning the gap. The CDR3 coding sequence is TGCGCCCTAAGCTACAATGAGCAGTTCTTC. Amino acid sequence: CALSYNEQFF.

The rearrangement links TRBV27 to TRBJ1-1; 11 bases agree with TRBD1. The length of the CDR3 is 14 residues. The J segment lost 4 bases and the V segment lost 8 bases, leaving 6 bases of the junction unmatched. Per the germline V gene, CDR1 is MNHEY and CDR2 is SMNVEV (reference sequence). In nucleotides, the CDR3 is TGTGCCAGCGGGGACAGGGGGATGAGCACTGAAGCTTTCTTT. Residues: CASGDRGMSTEAFF.

The chain is built from TRBV5-1 and TRBJ2-5; 13 positions match TRBD2. CDR3 length: 18 amino acids. The germline V gene has CDR1 SGHRS and CDR2 YFSETQ. V shed 5 bases, J shed 2 bases, and the junction held 12 bases outside the gene matches. The CDR3: CASRWTSGGPQIQETQYF. The CDR3, as DNA: TGCGCCAGCAGATGGACTAGCGGGGGCCCACAAATACAAGAGACCCAGTACTTC.

The V gene is TRBV27, the J gene TRBJ2-7, with D possibly being TRBD2 (5 bases). The CDR3 loop spans 14 amino acids. Trimming removed 0 bases from V and 2 bases from J, with 8 bases in between. Germline lookup yields CDR1 MNHEY and CDR2 SMNVEV (reference sequence). The CDR3 sequence: CASSLSPGTYEQYV. DNA for the CDR3: TGTGCCAGCAGTTTATCCCCGGGAACCTACGAGCAGTACGTC.

The rearrangement links TRBV9 to TRBJ1-2, with 10 bases lining up with TRBD1. Germline V gene data show CDR1 as SGDLS and CDR2 as YYNGEE. The CDR3 runs 17 residues. Trimming removed 3 bases from V and 1 base from J; junction bases left unmatched: 9. The CDR3 loop is CASSGVGQGGYNYGYTF. The CDR3, as DNA: TGTGCCAGCAGCGGCGTAGGACAGGGGGGTTATAACTATGGCTACACCTTC.

The chain carries TRBV4-1 and TRBJ2-3; 8 bases are shared with TRBD2. The CDR3 is 18 amino acids. Germline lookup yields CDR1 MGHRA and CDR2 YSYEKL. The J segment lost 0 bases and the V segment lost 5 bases, leaving 13 bases of the junction unmatched. The CDR3, as DNA: TGCGCCAGCAGCTCATACCCCAGAGCGGGGGATAGCACAGATACGCAGTATTTT. It encodes CASSSYPRAGDSTDTQYF.

This sequence joins TRBV30 and TRBJ1-4; D is unclear. In germline, CDR1 is GTSNPN, CDR2 SVGIG (reference sequence). V was shortened by 1 base and J by 8 bases, with 8 bases between the two germline ends. The CDR3 spans 12 residues. For the CDR3, the DNA is TGTGCCTGGAGTGGCACATCCGAAAAACTGTTTTTT. Residues: CAWSGTSEKLFF.

J is TRBJ1-1 and V is TRBV28, with D hard to call. Germline V CDR1 and CDR2: MDHEN, SYDVKM. V gave up 3 bases and J gave up 1 base, with 12 bases separating them. This CDR3 is 15 amino acids long. CDR3 protein: CASSFRGIGNTEAFF. In nucleotides, the CDR3 is TGTGCCAGCAGTTTCCGAGGGATCGGGAACACTGAAGCTTTCTTT.

J is TRBJ2-5 and V is TRBV7-2; 7 bases are a match to TRBD1. V lost 4 bases and J lost 4; bases outside the gene matches: 3. The CDR3 has 13 residues. Germline values: CDR1 SGHTA, CDR2 FQGNSA. CDR3 in amino acids: CASSSWTGETQYF. CDR3 DNA sequence: TGTGCCAGCAGCTCCTGGACAGGAGAGACCCAGTACTTC. Combining the CDR3 with reference TRBV7-2 and TRBJ2-5 gives the whole variable domain GAGVSQSPSNKVTEKGKDVELRCDPISGHTALYWYRQSLGQGLEFLIYFQGNSAPDKSGLPSDRFSAERTGGSVSTLTIQRTQQEDSAVYLCASSSWTGETQYFGPGTRLLVL.

CDR3 protein: CATSTSATQTNEAFF. The CDR3 DNA sequence: TGTGCCACCAGCACGTCAGCCACCCAAACTAATGAAGCTTTCTTT. V is TRBV15 and J is TRBJ1-1; unclear D gene. The CDR3 consists of 15 residues. Looked up from germline, CDR1 is LNHNV and CDR2 is YYDKDF (reference sequence). V lost 4 bases to trimming and J lost 7 bases, with 19 bases between them.

The chain couples TRBV6-1 to TRBJ2-7; tentative D call: TRBD1 (6 bases). The CDR3 consists of 16 residues. Germline CDR1 MNHNS, CDR2 SASEGT. Deletions cut 2 bases from V and 4 bases from J, with 18 bases between. Here the CDR3 reads CASSEFVLYGQYEQYV. The DNA for the CDR3 is TGTGCCAGCAGTGAATTTGTTCTGTACGGACAGTACGAGCAGTACGTC.

This chain's CDR3 is CASSVVSSVHESGNTIYF. In DNA, the CDR3 is TGTGCCAGCAGCGTAGTCTCATCGGTTCATGAGAGTGGAAACACCATATATTTT. The chain carries TRBV9 and TRBJ1-3; unclear D gene. V was clipped by 0 bases and J by 3 bases, with 19 bases between them. The germline CDR1 and CDR2 sequences are SGDLS and YYNGEE. The CDR3 is 18 amino acids.

This clone was detected only once. The chain uses TRBV7-8 and TRBJ2-1, with 13 bases aligning to TRBD2. With 1 base clipped from V and 5 bases from J, the junction kept 5 bases outside the gene matches. Germline V gene lookup returns CDR1 SGHVS and CDR2 FQNEAQ. The CDR3 length is 17 residues. The CDR3 DNA sequence: TGTGCCAGCAGCTTAGTGGGGACTAGCGGGGCTAACAATGAGCAGTTCTTC. This encodes CASSLVGTSGANNEQFF. Supplemented by reference TRBV7-8 and TRBJ2-1, the full variable domain reads GAGVSQSPRYKVAKRGQDVALRCDPISGHVSLFWYQQALGQGPEFLTYFQNEAQLDKSGLPSDRFFAERPEGSVSTLKIQRTQQEDSAVYLCASSLVGTSGANNEQFFGPGTRLTVL.

The gene calls are TRBV6-5 and TRBJ2-1; D could derive from TRBD1 or TRBD2 (5 bases each). Germline-derived CDR1 and CDR2 are MNHEY and SVGAGI. The CDR3 has 16 residues. V was shortened by 2 bases and J by 5 bases, with 16 bases between the two germline ends. The CDR3 here is CASSYVPQGDHNEQFF. The CDR3 DNA reads as TGTGCCAGCAGTTACGTACCCCAAGGGGACCACAATGAGCAGTTCTTC.

The V gene is TRBV28, the J gene TRBJ2-7; perhaps TRBD1 as D (5 bases). Trimming took off 4 bases at V and 5 bases at J, with 15 bases between the two ends. CDR1 is MDHEN and CDR2 is SYDVKM in the germline V gene. The CDR3 totals 14 residues. The CDR3 DNA follows: TGTGCCAGCAGTTCAGTCAACAGGCGGAACGAGCAGTACGTC. It is translated as CASSSVNRRNEQYV.